This is a list of T cell receptor beta chains from one sample in a study of blood T cell repertoires in COVID-19. Sequencing used immunoSEQ multiplex PCR; TCRdb keeps in-frame clones, though not all of them. The table lists approximately 400,000 clones, around 88% of them singletons. Sequences were obtained from peripheral blood. The receptors shown here come from a woman aged 45-59 years with COVID-19, enrolled during active disease. Both conserved end residues are part of each CDR3. The D gene is left open where the match is weak. Expanded clones are given a class, and other clones once, few, many or no size at all.

length	J	size	D	V	CDR3	DNA
15	TRBJ1-5	few	NA	TRBV21-1	CASSPRDRLNQPQHF	TGTGCCAGCAGTCCCCGGGACAGGTTAAATCAGCCCCAGCATTTT
13	TRBJ1-1	NA	NA	TRBV3-1/TRBV3-2	CASSPRGNDEAFF	TGTGCCAGCAGCCCCCGGGGGAATGATGAAGCTTTCTTT
16	TRBJ2-1	NA	TRBD1	TRBV11-3	CASSHPPGQGHHEQFF	TGTGCCAGCAGCCACCCCCCGGGACAGGGACACCATGAGCAGTTCTTC
19	TRBJ1-1	NA	NA	TRBV3-1/TRBV3-2	CASSQEGGGYRVVWTEAFF	TGTGCCAGCAGCCAAGAGGGGGGGGGTTACAGGGTCGTATGGACTGAAGCTTTCTTT
12	TRBJ2-5	NA	NA	TRBV9	CASSSNRETQYF	TGTGCCAGCAGCTCTAACAGGGAGACCCAGTACTTC
14	TRBJ1-2	NA	NA	TRBV5-6	CASSLTGSNYGYTF	TGTGCCAGCAGCCTGACAGGATCTAACTATGGCTACACCTTC
13	TRBJ1-2	NA	TRBD1	TRBV25-1	CASSEGTAYGYTF	TGTGCCAGCAGTGAAGGGACAGCTTATGGCTACACCTTC
13	TRBJ1-2	NA	NA	TRBV6-5	CASSRGPNYGYTF	TGTGCCAGCAGTAGAGGGCCTAACTATGGCTACACCTTC
12	TRBJ1-1	NA	NA	TRBV30	CAWSPQGGEAFF	TGTGCCTGGAGTCCTCAGGGAGGTGAAGCTTTCTTT
13	TRBJ2-5	NA	NA	TRBV18	CASSRQNQETQYF	TGTGCCAGCTCTCGACAGAACCAAGAGACCCAGTACTTC
12	TRBJ1-2	few	NA	TRBV2	CASSLPGRGYTF	TGTGCCAGCAGTTTACCGGGAAGAGGCTACACCTTC
16	TRBJ1-4	NA	TRBD1	TRBV19	CASSPQGSATNEKLFF	TGTGCCAGCTCCCCACAGGGGTCTGCAACTAATGAAAAACTGTTTTTT
15	TRBJ1-4	NA	TRBD1	TRBV11-2	CASSSPRRGRVKLFF	TGTGCCAGCAGCTCCCCCCGGAGGGGGCGGGTAAAACTGTTTTTT
12	TRBJ2-5	NA	NA	TRBV27	CASRRRGETQYF	TGTGCCAGCAGACGAAGGGGAGAGACCCAGTACTTC
14	TRBJ2-2	NA	NA	TRBV3-1/TRBV3-2	CASSRYLVTGELFF	TGTGCCAGCAGCCGGTACTTGGTCACCGGGGAGCTGTTTTTT
16	TRBJ1-4	NA	NA	TRBV19	CASITSSGTRGEKLFF	TGTGCCAGTATTACATCTTCCGGGACAAGAGGAGAAAAACTGTTTTTT
16	TRBJ2-1	NA	TRBD2	TRBV7-2	CASSLDRLPRTSGLFF	TGTGCCAGCAGCTTAGATCGCTTACCTCGGACTAGCGGGCTGTTCTTC
12	TRBJ2-1	NA	NA	TRBV2	CASRTDTNEQFF	TGTGCCAGCAGGACCGACACGAATGAGCAGTTCTTC
13	TRBJ2-1	NA	NA	TRBV27	CASTGSSYNEQFF	TGTGCCAGCACGGGGTCTTCCTACAATGAGCAGTTCTTC
14	TRBJ1-3	once	NA	TRBV6-2/TRBV6-3	CASSAGTLGNTIYF	TGTGCCAGCAGTGCCGGGACACTCGGAAACACCATATATTTT
15	TRBJ2-2	once	TRBD2	TRBV11-2	CASRRLAANTGELFF	TGTGCCAGCAGACGACTAGCGGCTAACACCGGGGAGCTGTTTTTT
16	TRBJ2-7	NA	NA	TRBV4-2	CASSQGARGVTYEQYF	TGTGCCAGCAGCCAAGGTGCCCGCGGGGTCACCTACGAGCAGTACTTC
14	TRBJ1-2	NA	NA	TRBV23-1	CASNPSGRVWGYTF	TGCGCCAGCAACCCCTCCGGGAGGGTATGGGGCTACACCTTC
13	TRBJ2-1	NA	NA	TRBV5-5	CASSLGLENEQFF	TGTGCCAGCAGCTTGGGACTGGAGAATGAGCAGTTCTTC
12	TRBJ2-1	NA	TRBD2	TRBV5-1	CASSRGDNEQFF	TGCGCCAGCAGCCGGGGGGACAATGAGCAGTTCTTC
16	TRBJ2-1	once	TRBD2	TRBV5-1	CASSLGGGGGAGEQFF	TGCGCCAGCAGCTTGGGAGGAGGCGGGGGGGCCGGTGAGCAGTTCTTC
15	TRBJ2-1	NA	TRBD1	TRBV7-9	CASSLEGQSYNEQFF	TGTGCCAGCAGCTTAGAGGGACAGTCCTACAATGAGCAGTTCTTC
14	TRBJ2-7	NA	NA	TRBV28	CASSPRRLPYEQYF	TGTGCCAGCAGTCCGAGGAGGCTACCTTACGAGCAGTACTTC
14	TRBJ1-1	few	NA	TRBV11-3	CASSPNRENTEAFF	TGTGCCAGCAGCCCCAACCGAGAGAACACTGAAGCTTTCTTT
14	TRBJ1-6	once	TRBD1	TRBV6-5	CASSRDRESSPLHF	TGTGCCAGCAGTCGGGACAGGGAATCGTCACCCCTCCACTTT
16	TRBJ2-3	NA	TRBD2	TRBV9	CASSVRTSPLSDTQYF	TGTGCCAGCAGCGTCAGGACTAGCCCCCTCTCAGATACGCAGTATTTT
13	TRBJ1-5	few	NA	TRBV3-1/TRBV3-2	CASSQQAQGPQHF	TGTGCCAGCAGCCAACAGGCCCAGGGGCCCCAGCATTTT
12	TRBJ2-1	NA	NA	TRBV30	CAWSVNRREQFF	TGTGCCTGGAGTGTAAACCGGCGGGAGCAGTTCTTC
15	TRBJ1-5	few	NA	TRBV6-5	CASNPGISSNQPQHF	TGTGCCAGCAATCCGGGAATATCTAGCAATCAGCCCCAGCATTTT
18	TRBJ2-2	NA	TRBD1	TRBV6-1	CASSEELGTVSNTGELFF	TGTGCCAGCAGTGAAGAATTAGGGACAGTATCAAACACCGGGGAGCTGTTTTTT